The 12 T cell receptor beta chains given below trace back to one sample, sequenced in a study of blood T cell repertoires in COVID-19. Some clones are missing from TCRdb's copy, which holds only in-frame ones; the method was immunoSEQ multiplex PCR. The top ten hold less than 8.5% of the sample, which has some 200,000 clones, around 81% seen once. Sample: PBMCs or T cells enriched from blood (not recorded which). These receptors were obtained from a middle-aged man who had recovered from COVID-19.

This chain links TRBV7-2 with TRBJ2-5, with 9 bases fitting TRBD2. Germline V CDR1 and CDR2: SGHTA, FQGNSA. This CDR3 region has 15 residues. V shed 1 base and J 5 bases; nucleotides not matched to a gene: 5. The chain's CDR3 is CASSLGAGGPETQYF. The CDR3 nucleotides are TGTGCCAGCAGCTTAGGCGCGGGGGGGCCTGAGACCCAGTACTTC.

The chain joins TRBV4-1 to TRBJ1-2; 7 bases are shared with TRBD1. This CDR3 comprises 15 residues. Germline V gene sequence: CDR1 MGHRA, CDR2 YSYEKL. V was pared by 1 base and J by 4 bases, with 6 bases of the junction left unmatched. The CDR3 protein is CASSQGTGTLYGYTF. CDR3 bases: TGCGCCAGCAGCCAAGGGACAGGAACCCTCTATGGCTACACCTTC.

The rearrangement joins TRBV19 to TRBJ1-2; possibly TRBD1 for D (5 bases). Germline values: CDR1 LNHDA, CDR2 SQIVND (reference sequence). CDR3 length: 15 amino acids. Trimming took off 4 bases at V and 0 bases at J, with 12 bases between the two ends. This chain's CDR3 is CASSNSTGANYGYTF. The DNA of the CDR3 is TGTGCCAGTAGTAATTCTACAGGAGCTAACTATGGCTACACCTTC.

The rearrangement uses TRBV3-1 (or the pseudogene TRBV3-2) and TRBJ1-1; D may be TRBD1 (5 bases). CDR1 is LGHDT, CDR2 YNNKEL, per germline (reference sequence). The CDR3 extends over 12 amino acids. V gave up 5 bases and J gave up 7 bases, with 11 bases separating them. CDR3 bases: TGTGCCAGCAGCGAATGGCAGGGTGAAGCTTTCTTT. Translated: CASSEWQGEAFF.

This sequence joins TRBV21-1 and TRBJ2-7; the tabulated D call, TRBD1, remains unverified against the DNA. TRBV21-1 is a pseudogene. CDR3 length: 16 amino acids. Written as DNA, the CDR3 is TGTGCCAGCAGCGGGAGACAGGACATATGCATCTACGAGCAGTACTTC. Translating it yields CASSGRQDICIYEQYF.

The genes are TRBV18 and TRBJ1-1; 11 nucleotides agree with TRBD1. The CDR3 runs to 17 residues. The J segment lost 2 bases and the V segment lost 3 bases, leaving 8 bases of the junction unmatched. CDR1 and CDR2 from the germline V gene are KGHSH and LQKENI. This CDR3 reads CASSPRGTGGFNTEAFF. The CDR3 DNA is TGTGCCAGCTCACCGCGGGGGACAGGGGGATTTAACACTGAAGCTTTCTTT.

The CDR3 spells CASSLRRSDTQYF. DNA of the CDR3: TGTGCCAGCAGTTTAAGGAGATCAGATACGCAGTATTTT. The chain links TRBV27 to TRBJ2-3; unclear D gene. From germline, CDR1 is MNHEY and CDR2 SMNVEV (reference sequence). The CDR3 spans 13 residues. Deletions cut 2 bases from V and 4 bases from J, with 7 bases between.

The chain recombines TRBV4-1 with TRBJ2-3, with D maybe TRBD2 (6 bases). Per germline, CDR1 MGHRA and CDR2 YSYEKL. CDR3 length equals 16 residues. The ends were cut back, 3 bases at V and 0 bases at J, with 13 bases in the middle. CDR3 nucleotide sequence: TGCGCCAGCAGCCAGGGTCCGGGGACTAGCACAGATACGCAGTATTTT. Protein: CASSQGPGTSTDTQYF.

This chain links TRBV5-6 with TRBJ1-2, with 7 bases fitting TRBD1. From germline, CDR1 is SGHDT and CDR2 YYEEEE. The CDR3 runs to 13 residues. The ends lost 5 bases at V and 5 bases at J; junction bases unmatched: 6. The CDR3 sequence is CASSRGTDYGYTF. The DNA of the CDR3 is TGTGCCAGCAGTAGGGGGACAGATTATGGCTACACCTTC.

V is TRBV5-6 and J is TRBJ1-2, with 7 bases aligning to TRBD1. V lost 4 bases to trimming and J lost 4 bases; unmatched junction nucleotides: 13. Germline V gives CDR1 SGHDT, CDR2 YYEEEE. This CDR3 is built from 16 residues. The chain's CDR3 is CASSLPWTGAPYGYTF. CDR3 nucleotide sequence: TGTGCCAGCAGCCTGCCATGGACAGGTGCCCCCTATGGCTACACCTTC.

V and J are TRBV5-1 and TRBJ2-5; a weak D match, TRBD1 (5 bases). V was shortened by 0 bases and J by 4 bases, with 7 bases between the two germline ends. The CDR3 covers 13 residues. Germline V lookup: CDR1 SGHRS, CDR2 YFSETQ. For the CDR3, the DNA is TGCGCCAGCAGCTTGGCAGGGATAGAGACCCAGTACTTC. This translates into CASSLAGIETQYF.

The rearrangement links TRBV14 to TRBJ1-3, with D unclear. Trimming removed 1 base from V and 0 bases from J, with 10 bases in between. There are 16 residues in the CDR3. CDR1 is SGHDN, CDR2 FVKESK, per germline. CDR3 sequence: CASSQVSTLSGNTIYF. The CDR3 DNA is TGTGCCAGCAGCCAAGTCAGTACCCTCTCTGGAAACACCATATATTTT. Filled out from reference TRBV14 and TRBJ1-3, the complete variable domain reads EAGVTQFPSHSVIEKGQTVTLRCDPISGHDNLYWYRRVMGKEIKFLLHFVKESKQDESGMPNNRFLAERTGGTYSTLKVQPAELEDSGVYFCASSQVSTLSGNTIYFGEGSWLTVV.